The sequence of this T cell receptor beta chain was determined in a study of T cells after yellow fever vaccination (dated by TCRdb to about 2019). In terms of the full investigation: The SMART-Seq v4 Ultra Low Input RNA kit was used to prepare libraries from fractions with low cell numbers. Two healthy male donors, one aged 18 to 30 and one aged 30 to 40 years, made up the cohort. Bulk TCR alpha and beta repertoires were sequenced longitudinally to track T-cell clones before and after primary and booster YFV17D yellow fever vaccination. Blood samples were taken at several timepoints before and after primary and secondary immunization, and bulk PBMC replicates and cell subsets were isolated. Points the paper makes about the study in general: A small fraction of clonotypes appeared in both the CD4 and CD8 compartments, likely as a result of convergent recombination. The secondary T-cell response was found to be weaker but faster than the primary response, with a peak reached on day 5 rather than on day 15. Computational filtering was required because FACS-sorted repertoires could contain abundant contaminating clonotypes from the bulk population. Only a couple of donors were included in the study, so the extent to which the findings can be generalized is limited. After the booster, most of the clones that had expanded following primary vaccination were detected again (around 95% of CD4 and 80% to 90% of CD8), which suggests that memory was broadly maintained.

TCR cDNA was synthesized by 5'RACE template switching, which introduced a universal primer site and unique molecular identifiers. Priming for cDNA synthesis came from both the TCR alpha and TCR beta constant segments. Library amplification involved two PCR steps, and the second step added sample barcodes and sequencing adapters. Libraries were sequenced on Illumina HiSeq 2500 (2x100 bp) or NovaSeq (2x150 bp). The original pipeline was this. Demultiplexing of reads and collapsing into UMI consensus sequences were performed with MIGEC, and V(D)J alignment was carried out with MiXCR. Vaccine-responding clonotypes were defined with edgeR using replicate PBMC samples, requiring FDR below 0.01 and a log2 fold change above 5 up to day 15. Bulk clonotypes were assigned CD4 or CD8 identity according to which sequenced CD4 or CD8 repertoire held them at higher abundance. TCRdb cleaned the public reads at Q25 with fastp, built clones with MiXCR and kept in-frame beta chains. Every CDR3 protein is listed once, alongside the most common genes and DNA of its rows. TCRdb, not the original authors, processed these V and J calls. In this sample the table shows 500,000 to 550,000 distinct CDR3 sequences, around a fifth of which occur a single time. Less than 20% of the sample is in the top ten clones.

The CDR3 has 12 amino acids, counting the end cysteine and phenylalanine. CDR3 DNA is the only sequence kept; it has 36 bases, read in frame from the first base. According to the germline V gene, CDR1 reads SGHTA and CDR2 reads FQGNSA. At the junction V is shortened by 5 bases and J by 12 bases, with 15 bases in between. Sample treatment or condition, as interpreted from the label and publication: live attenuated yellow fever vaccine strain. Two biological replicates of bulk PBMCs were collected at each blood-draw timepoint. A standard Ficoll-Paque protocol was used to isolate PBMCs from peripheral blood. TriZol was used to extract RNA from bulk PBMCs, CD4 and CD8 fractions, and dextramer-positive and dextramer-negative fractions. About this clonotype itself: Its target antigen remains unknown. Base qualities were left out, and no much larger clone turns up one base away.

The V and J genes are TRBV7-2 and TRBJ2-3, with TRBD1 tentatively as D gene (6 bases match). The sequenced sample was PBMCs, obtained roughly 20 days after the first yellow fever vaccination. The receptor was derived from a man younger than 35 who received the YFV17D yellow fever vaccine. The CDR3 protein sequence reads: CASSEGRDNQYF. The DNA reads TGTGCCAGCAGCGAAGGCCGGGACAATCAGTATTTT.